These 23 T cell receptor beta chains came from one sample sequenced in a study of blood T cell repertoires in COVID-19. Produced via immunoSEQ multiplex PCR; TCRdb's table is partial and in-frame only. The sample lists 310,000 or so clones, approximately 90% occurring once. The specimen was PBMCs or T cells enriched from blood (not recorded which). The receptors were gathered from a middle-aged woman who had recovered from COVID-19.

This clone was found once. The V call is TRBV7-3, the J call TRBJ2-1, with a tentative D call TRBD2 (6 bases). Deletions cut 1 base from V and 0 bases from J, with 10 bases between. This CDR3 comprises 16 residues. Germline V gene data show CDR1 as SGHTA and CDR2 as FQGTGA. CDR3 sequence (DNA): TGTGCCAGCAGCTTAAACGGGAGAGTCTCCTACAATGAGCAGTTCTTC. This sequence encodes CASSLNGRVSYNEQFF. Variable domain in full (rest from reference TRBV7-3 and TRBJ2-1): GAGVSQTPSNKVTEKGKYVELRCDPISGHTALYWYRQSLGQGPEFLIYFQGTGAADDSGLPNDRFFAVRPEGSVSTLKIQRTERGDSAVYLCASSLNGRVSYNEQFFGPGTRLTVL.

This clone showed up just once. The chain links TRBV4-1 to TRBJ1-6; 7 bases agree with TRBD1. This CDR3 spans 17 amino acids. Germline V gene sequence: CDR1 MGHRA, CDR2 YSYEKL. The V and J ends lost 0 bases and 6 bases, in that order; junction bases with no gene match: 8. The CDR3 protein is CASSQDSAGTANSPLHF. The CDR3, as DNA: TGCGCCAGCAGCCAAGATAGTGCCGGGACAGCTAATTCACCCCTCCACTTT.

This chain uses TRBV2 with TRBJ1-3, with D uncertain. V lost 2 bases, J lost 4 bases, and 3 bases lay in between. This CDR3 is 12 amino acids long. Germline V lookup: CDR1 SNHLY, CDR2 FYNNEI. CDR3 nucleotide sequence: TGTGCCAGCAGTGAATTAGGAAACACCATATATTTT. It yields the protein CASSELGNTIYF.

The chain joins TRBV6-5 to TRBJ1-5, with 8 bases fitting TRBD1. The CDR3 has 15 residues. Germline-derived CDR1 and CDR2 are MNHEY and SVGAGI. Germline trimming cut 8 bases from V and 3 bases from J; bases unmatched to any gene: 9. The CDR3 coding sequence is TGTGCCAGCGCCCAAGCAGGGGGCCCCAATCAGCCCCAGCATTTT. It translates to CASAQAGGPNQPQHF.

As regards this clone: A read error may account for a junction end that differs from germline. V usage is TRBV10-3 and J usage is TRBJ2-1, with 12 bases identical to TRBD2. The CDR3 consists of 14 residues. CDR1 is ENHRY and CDR2 is SYGVKD in the germline V gene. The CDR3 spells CAVSGLAGSGEQFF. The DNA of the CDR3 is TGTGCCGTCAGTGGACTAGCGGGGTCGGGGGAGCAGTTCTTC.

The J gene is TRBJ1-5, the V gene TRBV13; the match to TRBD1 covers 9 bases. Germline V gene sequence: CDR1 PRHDT, CDR2 FYEKMQ (reference sequence). There are 14 residues in the CDR3. V lost 5 bases and J lost 6; bases outside the gene matches: 5. The CDR3 spells CASSTRTGVQPQHF. CDR3 bases: TGTGCCAGCAGCACCCGGACAGGGGTTCAGCCCCAGCATTTT.

CDR3 residues: CASSPGEGSGGYTF. CDR3 DNA sequence: TGTGCCAGCAGCCCGGGGGAGGGATCAGGGGGCTACACCTTC. The chain links TRBV5-4 to TRBJ1-2, with a weak D call TRBD1 (5 bases). Looked up from germline, CDR1 is SGHNT and CDR2 is YYREEE (reference sequence). Trimming stripped 4 bases from V and 8 bases from J, with 18 bases between. The CDR3 is 14 amino acids. The full variable domain, with the rest looked up from reference TRBV5-4 and TRBJ1-2, is ETGVTQSPTHLIKTRGQQVTLRCSSQSGHNTVSWYQQALGQGPQFIFQYYREEENGRGNFPPRFSGLQFPNYSSELNVNALELDDSALYLCASSPGEGSGGYTFGSGTRLTVV.

This chain connects TRBV5-6 to TRBJ2-7; 10 nucleotides align to TRBD1. The CDR3 extends over 15 amino acids. With V trimmed by 4 bases and J by 5 bases, 9 bases remained unmatched. Germline-derived CDR1 and CDR2 are SGHDT and YYEEEE. The CDR3 is CASSVPGQGTNEQYF. The CDR3 nucleotides read TGTGCCAGCAGCGTACCGGGACAGGGGACGAACGAGCAGTACTTC.

The chain links TRBV7-2 to TRBJ1-1; 7 bases are a match to TRBD1. This CDR3 contains 15 residues. Per the germline V gene, CDR1 is SGHTA and CDR2 is FQGNSA. V was clipped by 3 bases and J by 5 bases; unmatched bases: 9. CDR3 bases: TGTGCCAGCAGCTTGAACAGGGGACCAGGGACTGAAGCTTTCTTT. It is translated as CASSLNRGPGTEAFF.

The chain combines TRBV30 with TRBJ1-2, with TRBD1 identical over 7 bases. Germline CDR1 reads GTSNPN; CDR2 reads SVGIG (reference sequence). CDR3 size: 13 residues. With V trimmed by 4 bases and J by 7 bases, 9 bases remained unmatched. The CDR3 here is CAWKFPDRAGYTF. The CDR3 DNA reads TGTGCCTGGAAATTCCCCGACAGGGCTGGCTACACCTTC. The full variable domain, in which reference TRBV30 and TRBJ1-2 provide the parts outside the CDR3, is SQTIHQWPATLVQPVGSPLSLECTVEGTSNPNLYWYRQAAGRGLQLLFYSVGIGQISSEVPQNLSASRPQDRQFILSSKKLLLSDSGFYLCAWKFPDRAGYTFGSGTRLTVV.

The chain uses TRBV19 and TRBJ1-2; D may be TRBD1 (6 bases). The length of the CDR3 is 13 residues. The V end lost 5 bases, the J end lost 3 bases, and 10 bases lay between the germline ends. Per the germline V gene, CDR1 is LNHDA and CDR2 is SQIVND (reference sequence). DNA for the CDR3: TGTGCCAGTAGTGAACAGGGATACTATGGCTACACCTTC. Translation: CASSEQGYYGYTF.

This clone was seen just once. V and J are TRBV7-9 and TRBJ1-1; 7 bases agree with TRBD1. V gave up 1 base and J gave up 7 bases; unmatched junction bases: 3. In germline, CDR1 is SEHNR, CDR2 FQNEAQ (reference sequence). There are 13 residues in the CDR3. The CDR3 loop is CASSLGTGFEAFF. The DNA for the CDR3 is TGTGCCAGCAGCTTAGGGACAGGCTTTGAAGCTTTCTTT.

This clone was seen a single time. The J gene is TRBJ2-2, the V gene TRBV30; 7 bases map to TRBD1. Per the germline V gene, CDR1 is GTSNPN and CDR2 is SVGIG (reference sequence). The CDR3 contains 13 residues. J gave up 7 bases and V 1 base, and 3 bases lay outside the gene matches. The CDR3 reads CAWSDRGIGELFF. The DNA of the CDR3 is TGTGCCTGGAGTGACAGGGGAATCGGGGAGCTGTTTTTT. The full variable domain, its missing parts supplied by reference TRBV30 and TRBJ2-2, is SQTIHQWPATLVQPVGSPLSLECTVEGTSNPNLYWYRQAAGRGLQLLFYSVGIGQISSEVPQNLSASRPQDRQFILSSKKLLLSDSGFYLCAWSDRGIGELFFGEGSRLTVL.

The chain joins TRBV12-3 or TRBV12-4 to TRBJ1-3; D unresolved. V shed 4 bases and J shed 0 bases, with 4 bases lying between them. This CDR3 is built from 13 residues. The DNA of the CDR3 is TGTGCCAGCAGTTCCCACTCTGGAAACACCATATATTTT. As protein: CASSSHSGNTIYF.

The chain uses TRBV5-6 and TRBJ1-4, with 7 bases aligning to TRBD1. The length of the CDR3 is 18 residues. J gave up 0 bases and V 2 bases, and 10 bases lay outside the gene matches. The germline V gene encodes CDR1 SGHDT and CDR2 YYEEEE. CDR3 region: CASSLLREQGSTNEKLFF. The CDR3, as DNA: TGTGCCAGCAGCTTATTGAGGGAACAGGGGTCAACTAATGAAAAACTGTTTTTT. The full variable domain, with the rest looked up from reference TRBV5-6 and TRBJ1-4, is DAGVTQSPTHLIKTRGQQVTLRCSPKSGHDTVSWYQQALGQGPQFIFQYYEEEERQRGNFPDRFSGHQFPNYSSELNVNALLLGDSALYLCASSLLREQGSTNEKLFFGSGTQLSVL.

The sample holds a few counts of this clone. This chain joins TRBV2 and TRBJ1-1, with 8 bases fitting TRBD1. CDR1 and CDR2 (germline): SNHLY, FYNNEI. The CDR3 consists of 15 residues. J gave up 1 base and V 6 bases, and 7 bases lay outside the gene matches. The CDR3 here is CASSLSQGGNTEAFF. CDR3 sequence (DNA): TGTGCCAGCAGCTTATCACAGGGGGGGAACACTGAAGCTTTCTTT.

The chain uses TRBV29-1 and TRBJ2-7, with 8 bases lining up with TRBD2. The trim removed 5 bases at V and 2 bases at J, leaving 11 bases unmatched. Germline loops: CDR1 SQVTM, CDR2 ANQGSEA. The CDR3 is 15 amino acids. The CDR3 region is CSVLNPGLGAYEQYF. Here the CDR3 DNA reads TGCAGCGTTCTAAACCCGGGACTAGGCGCCTACGAGCAGTACTTC.

This clone has just one count. This chain links TRBV7-2 with TRBJ2-3; unclear D gene. This CDR3 has 12 amino acids. V was trimmed by 5 bases and J by 4 bases, leaving 7 bases between them. CDR1 is SGHTA, CDR2 FQGNSA, per germline. In DNA, the CDR3 is TGTGCCAGCAGCCCGAGCGCAGATACGCAGTATTTT. Protein sequence: CASSPSADTQYF.

The gene calls are TRBV11-3 and TRBJ2-7; D is possibly TRBD2 (6 bases). The CDR3 is made up of 14 amino acids. V dropped 1 base and J dropped 1 base, with 8 bases sitting between them. CDR1 and CDR2 from the germline V gene are SGHNT and YENEEA. CDR3 bases: TGTGCCAGCAGCTTAGTGGGGGGTTCCTACGAGCAGTACTTC. This codes for CASSLVGGSYEQYF. The full variable domain, in which reference TRBV11-3 and TRBJ2-7 provide the parts outside the CDR3, is EAGVVQSPRYKIIEKKQPVAFWCNPISGHNTLYWYLQNLGQGPELLIRYENEEAVDDSQLPKDRFSAERLKGVDSTLKIQPAELGDSAVYLCASSLVGGSYEQYFGPGTRLTVT.

The chain combines TRBV6-6 with TRBJ1-6, with D perhaps matching TRBD1 (6 bases). V was clipped by 3 bases and J by 7 bases, with 13 bases between them. Germline CDR1 and CDR2: MNHNY and SVGAGI (reference sequence). CDR3 length equals 15 residues. The CDR3 loop reads CASSYVAGDNSPLHF. The CDR3 nucleotides are TGTGCCAGCAGTTATGTGGCAGGGGACAATTCACCCCTCCACTTT.

The J gene is TRBJ2-5, the V gene TRBV7-2; TRBD1 agrees at 8 bases. The ends lost 5 bases at V and 5 bases at J; junction bases unmatched: 7. CDR3 length equals 14 residues. The V gene's germline CDR1 is SGHTA and CDR2 FQGNSA. The CDR3 loop reads CASSPRGPRETQYF. As DNA, the CDR3 is TGTGCCAGCAGCCCCAGGGGGCCGAGGGAGACCCAGTACTTC.

The chain is built from TRBV29-1 and TRBJ1-4, with D unclear. Germline values: CDR1 SQVTM, CDR2 ANQGSEA. The CDR3 loop spans 12 amino acids. The V end lost 0 bases, the J end lost 7 bases, and 6 bases lay between the germline ends. The CDR3 bases are TGCAGCGTTGAAGATGGAGGTGAAAAACTGTTTTTT. This encodes CSVEDGGEKLFF. Based on the CDR3 plus reference TRBV29-1 and TRBJ1-4, the full variable domain is SAVISQKPSRDICQRGTSLTIQCQVDSQVTMMFWYRQQPGQSLTLIATANQGSEATYESGFVIDKFPISRPNLTFSTLTVSNMSPEDSSIYLCSVEDGGEKLFFGSGTQLSVL.

In this sample, this clone turned up once. The chain uses TRBV20-1 and TRBJ2-7, with D possibly TRBD2 on 5 matching bases. This CDR3 region has 11 residues. V lost 4 bases, J lost 5 bases, and 9 bases lay in between. Germline V CDR1 and CDR2: DFQATT, SNEGSKA (reference sequence). The CDR3, as DNA: TGCAGTGCTAAATTCGGGGACGAGCAGTACTTC. It translates to CSAKFGDEQYF.